The present T cell receptor (beta chain) was sequenced within a study of long-term antiretroviral therapy in people with HIV. Whole-study results and caveats: Clonotypes expanded prior to ART showed repertoire dominance at all sampled time points. Diversity remained lower than transplant donor controls, even though it increased after ART.

The assay used was immunoSEQ (version v3.0), run at survey level. Here immunoSEQ multiplex PCR was the method, and the copy in TCRdb shows in-frame clones only, minus some. The data show approximately 26,000 clones, around three quarters seen once. Trimming removed 4 bases from V and 6 bases from J, with 13 bases in between. This CDR3 spans 13 amino acids. Germline CDR1 reads MNHEY; CDR2 reads SVGAGI. A note on this clone: Its antigen is unknown.

This TCR came from a woman in her forties with HIV. The sample in question was unsorted PBMCs, obtained 1.2 years after starting antiretroviral therapy. The V gene is TRBV6-5, the J gene TRBJ2-7; no firm D call. Written as DNA, the CDR3 is TGTGCCAGCAGTTTGATGGGGTGGGGCGAGCAGTACTTC. Encoded protein: CASSLMGWGEQYF.